This TCR beta chain was identified in a study of quantifying T cell responses using KT2 cells. Study as a whole: Reverse transcription used primers in the TCR alpha and beta constant regions. Under optimum conditions, T4 ligation efficiency was estimated at more than 8%. A predetermined fluorescence threshold ended the second PCR, run as a qPCR. General study findings and limits: Counts of KT2 alpha and beta sequences rose linearly with the number of KT2 cells added.

An oligo carrying a UMI was ligated to the cDNA 3' end. An equimolar mix of RC1.1 and RC1.2 primed the beta chain across TRBC1 and TRBC2. Separate processing of TCR alpha and beta chains began at the second PCR. TCRdb called the UMI-ligation and nested PCR reads again in MiXCR, with one record for every CDR3 protein. Altogether 25,000 to 35,000 distinct CDR3 sequences are present, under 13% being singletons, with the ten largest covering about 9.9%. This clonotype was detected a few times. Its cognate antigen is unknown. The CDR3 sequence is 12 residues long. Between the trimmed V and J ends, which lost 8 bases and 0 bases, there was a span of 10 bases. Per germline, CDR1 GTSNPN and CDR2 SVGIG (reference sequence).

The chain combines TRBV30 with TRBJ1-1, with D possibly TRBD1 on 6 matching bases. The TCR originated in a human donor. The sequenced material came from PBMCs spiked with cells of the T cell clone KT2. CDR3 sequence (DNA): TGTGCCGGGGGGCAAATGAACACTGAAGCTTTCTTT. It yields the protein CAGGQMNTEAFF.